This T cell receptor (beta chain) was identified during a study of blood T cell repertoires in COVID-19. On the study more broadly: Both acute and convalescent COVID-19 samples were obtained from the United States, Italy and Spain. T cells, B-cell-depleted T cells, or PBMCs provided the cDNA or gDNA that served as material.

Germline V gene data show CDR1 as KGHSH and CDR2 as LQKENI. The V gene lost 2 bases and the J gene lost 4 bases, with 12 bases spanning the gap. There are 16 residues in the CDR3. Authors' processing steps: Reference gene primers were amplified, and this amplification served to estimate nucleated cell counts. Some clones are missing from TCRdb's copy, which holds only in-frame ones; the method was immunoSEQ multiplex PCR. That table gives V, J and clone size, and the DNA gave D and trimming. The repertoire holds about 100,000 clones, roughly 80% seen once, with around an eighth in the top ten. The specimen was peripheral blood. The receptor was derived from a man aged 45-65 years with active or convalescent COVID-19. V usage is TRBV18 and J usage is TRBJ1-6, with D unresolved. CDR3 DNA sequence: TGTGCCAGCTCACCAGTGACCCCCGGGTATAATTCACCCCTCCACTTT. Its translation: CASSPVTPGYNSPLHF. Full variable domain (remainder filled in from reference TRBV18 and TRBJ1-6): NAGVMQNPRHLVRRRGQEARLRCSPMKGHSHVYWYRQLPEEGLKFMVYLQKENIIDESGMPKERFSAEFPKEGPSILRIQQVVRGDSAAYFCASSPVTPGYNSPLHFGNGTRLTVT.